This T cell receptor (beta chain) originates from a study of cytomegalovirus exposure and HLA in healthy donors (dated by TCRdb to between 2016 and 2019). About the investigation overall: In an earlier analysis of about 560 of the donors, under 300 Gb of sequence data and some 120 million unique TCR beta sequences from about 179 million T cells were reported. The study was designed to test whether signatures of past pathogen exposure could be identified by cataloging public T cell receptors. Rather than using new phenotypic data, the later analysis identified candidate immune exposures from TCR beta sequences and from how often those sequences occurred across donors. In addition to the first cohort of 666 subjects, a separate validation cohort of 120 different subjects was used. Among roughly 370 genotyped donors of the cohort, an average of approximately 250,000 unique TCR beta nucleotide sequences were sequenced per donor, roughly a sixth of them non-productive. A later genetic analysis used genome-wide SNP genotypes for about 65% of the 666 donors, treating that subset as a discovery cohort. High-throughput TCR immunosequencing, statistical association of individual TCRs with disease status, and machine learning were combined to predict cytomegalovirus infection status. Among the roughly 400 genotyped donors, roughly 80% belonged to the genetic ancestry cluster associated with self-reported Caucasian donors. A later analysis re-analyzed previously published TCR beta repertoires from 500 to 700 donors and added high-resolution HLA genotyping to study TCR occurrence patterns. All discovery cohort repertoires had been generated on a single sequencing platform. Typing coverage differed by locus: A, B, C, DRB1 and DQB1 were typed in roughly 620-630 donors, DQA1 in about 500, DPA1 in around 610, and DPB1 in around 440. HLA typing covered class I and class II loci at four-digit resolution. Alongside the repertoire data, information on donor age, sex, ethnicity and CMV serostatus was compiled. An early release that covered about 600 HLA-typed donors contained 250 to 350 gigabases of sequencing data and 75 million to 100 million unique TCR sequences. Using immunosequencing, the study profiled T cell repertoires from 550 to 750 subjects and related those repertoires to cytomegalovirus serostatus. A few DR-DQ haplotypes were handled as single units for association and clustering because linkage in the cohort was strong. An earlier analysis of 587 of the donors applied high-throughput TCR beta sequencing to assess whether each TCR beta V gene segment acted as functional or pseudogenic. Overall study results and their limits: A cluster of highly shared sequence variants was judged likely to be a technical artifact of the sequencing pipeline. Several of the top co-occurrence clusters appeared to be linked to parvovirus B19, influenza, CMV and Epstein-Barr virus, according to a later analysis. A further reported finding was that TCR beta sequences accurately predicted the HLA-A and HLA-B alleles for most subjects in the first cohort. Specific HLA alleles were associated with 16,951 TCR beta sequences at a false discovery rate of 0.05 in a later analysis. In both the original and validation cohorts, the classifier was reported to diagnose cytomegalovirus status with high specificity and sensitivity. Most CMV-associated TCR beta chains appeared to be HLA-restricted in a later analysis, and the HLA associations seemed to be driven largely by CMV exposure. Correlated functional status among segregating V segments might reflect linkage disequilibrium, but an unknown experimental factor could not be ruled out. Three of the identified cytomegalovirus-associated TCR beta chains were confirmed in vitro to be specific for cytomegalovirus antigens. The study listed 150 to 200 TCR beta chains as associated with cytomegalovirus. Strong co-occurrence of HLA alleles, especially DR and DQ, made assigning TCR associations to individual alleles difficult. In a later analysis, the rate of TCR association differed among HLA loci, with DRB1 alleles having the most associated TCRs and HLA-C alleles having the fewest. Only TCR beta chains were sequenced in this cohort, and the absence of alpha or paired-chain data limited detectable features. V-gene and J-gene trimming of TCR beta chains was associated with a missense DCLRE1C variant in a later genetic analysis, and the association was replicated in an independent cohort. In a later analysis, HLA-associated TCR beta chains showed more clonal expansion and lower generation probabilities than non-associated chains that were equally common. Across donors, most TCR sequences were observed very rarely, whereas some public TCRs were present in many individuals. In a later genetic analysis, fewer N-insertions in productive TCRs were reported among donors in an Asian-associated ancestry cluster than the roughly 700-donor mean. Roughly uniform sequencing depth across donors was assumed in presence/absence analyses, although this assumption may not hold. Some IMGT-functional V segments, including TRBV6-2 and TRBV6-3, could not be distinguished by the 87-base-pair reads and were therefore excluded. Immune exposure information for the cohort was limited to CMV serostatus. The earlier analysis of a few hundred of the donors excluded fewer than 20 rarely observed V segments, including chromosome 9 orphons, because counts were too low. According to the authors, the approach could potentially be generalized to other disease states and immunological phenotypes. In an earlier analysis of around 600 of the donors, most TCR beta V segments appeared in productive rearrangements about 87% or about 30% of the time, broadly matching IMGT annotations. HLA typing was unavailable for some donors at each locus, so association tests used only the typed subset.

With regard to this clone: Its cognate antigen has yet to be identified. No base quality values were provided; no much bigger clone lies one nucleotide off.

In total, more than 500 healthy bone marrow donors made up the cohort. At the time of sampling, every cohort member was nominally healthy, though immune exposures that went unrecorded were likely present. The donor was CMV seronegative and was included in the group of about 400 seronegative cohort members. A peripheral blood sample was provided by each donor, and peripheral blood mononuclear cells were used for TCR beta sequencing. The Qiagen DNeasy Blood Extraction Kit was used to extract genomic DNA from the blood cell samples. The CDR3 measures 15 amino acids from cysteine to phenylalanine. Of all the DNA, just the CDR3 is kept, 45 bases in frame from base 1. For CDR1 and CDR2, the germline V gene (reference sequence) lists SGHNT and YYREEE. V was cut back by 2 bases and J by 3 bases, leaving a gap of 14 bases between them. The library was prepared using the immunoSEQ multiplex PCR assay. For the multiplex PCR, a mixture combining 60 forward primers for TCR Vbeta segments and 13 reverse primers for TCR Jbeta segments was used. The CDR3 region of rearranged TCR beta genes was amplified from genomic DNA by a multiplex PCR assay. On the Illumina HiSeq System, the amplified TCR beta libraries were sequenced as 87-base-pair reads. The source study handled its data this way. A later analysis counted 65 million to 90 million unique TCR beta chains across the 666 repertoires, and approximately 11 million of these chains were shared by at least two donors. A nearest-neighbor algorithm error-corrected the raw reads and collapsed the reads into unique sequences, merging closely related sequences to remove PCR and sequencing errors. V, D and J gene segments were assigned by aligning CDR3 sequences to IMGT reference sequences. Each retained sequence needed at least a six-nucleotide match to both a V gene segment and a J gene segment. A rearrangement counted as productive if the CDR3 had no stop codons and remained in frame with V and J, and every other rearrangement counted as non-productive. Following IMGT convention, CDR3 was defined as the stretch from the second conserved V-encoded cysteine up to the conserved J-encoded phenylalanine. The earlier analysis of about 570 of the donors excluded any sequence lacking an unambiguous match to a single V gene segment. In an earlier analysis of about 590 of the donors, a V segment was called functional when productive rearrangements were above 56.7%, and segregating when the standard deviation between donors exceeded 5%. A statistical classification framework was built for diagnosing cytomegalovirus status from the catalog of TCR beta chain sequences. A later analysis assigned V and J genes by comparing TCR nucleotide sequences with IMGT/GENE-DB human TR gene sequences. In a later analysis, CDR3 sequences and most-parsimonious VDJ recombination scenarios were assigned using the TCRdist pipeline. In a later analysis, each TCR beta chain was defined by its CDR3 amino acid sequence together with its V-gene family, and reads without a unique V-gene family were excluded. In a later analysis, fewer than 600 highly shared, low-generation-probability nucleotide sequences were removed to address suspected cross-contamination and a sequencing artifact. In a later analysis, a clonal expansion index was calculated for each public chain from normalized within-repertoire ranks of inferred template counts. In a later analysis, generation probabilities were computed with a VDJ recombination model fitted to out-of-frame rearrangements, and the resulting probabilities were checked against IGoR. In a later analysis, TCR-TCR, TCR-HLA and TCR-CMV co-occurrence was scored with hypergeometric tests, and a repertoire-size bias correction was applied to TCR pairs. In a later analysis, false discovery rates were estimated by permuting HLA or CMV assignments 20 times. In a later analysis, co-occurring TCRs were grouped with DBSCAN, and TCRdist sequence similarity was added when clustering was performed within HLA-allele-positive subsets. Repertoires with fewer than 30,000 or more than 120,000 public chains, plus five repertoires with anomalous nucleotide sharing, were excluded from co-occurrence clustering. The clones in this table, taken by TCRdb from immuneACCESS, are in-frame only. Not every clone is retained; where verified, under half of the shortfall comes from an unresolved V gene, and the cause of the rest is unknown. For V, J and clone size, that table is used; D and trimming come from the DNA. In all, the sample holds about 180,000 clones, and approximately 80% of those were seen once. The ten largest clones capture around 5% of the sample.

The chain links TRBV5-4 with TRBJ1-2; the D segment could be TRBD1, given 5 matching bases. Sequences were obtained from PBMCs. The clonotype originates from a man aged 18 to 29 in good health and CMV-seronegative. At the DNA level, the sequence is TGTGCCAGCAGCTTTCAGGGTTTTTCCCACTATGGCTACACCTTC. This yields the protein CASSFQGFSHYGYTF.